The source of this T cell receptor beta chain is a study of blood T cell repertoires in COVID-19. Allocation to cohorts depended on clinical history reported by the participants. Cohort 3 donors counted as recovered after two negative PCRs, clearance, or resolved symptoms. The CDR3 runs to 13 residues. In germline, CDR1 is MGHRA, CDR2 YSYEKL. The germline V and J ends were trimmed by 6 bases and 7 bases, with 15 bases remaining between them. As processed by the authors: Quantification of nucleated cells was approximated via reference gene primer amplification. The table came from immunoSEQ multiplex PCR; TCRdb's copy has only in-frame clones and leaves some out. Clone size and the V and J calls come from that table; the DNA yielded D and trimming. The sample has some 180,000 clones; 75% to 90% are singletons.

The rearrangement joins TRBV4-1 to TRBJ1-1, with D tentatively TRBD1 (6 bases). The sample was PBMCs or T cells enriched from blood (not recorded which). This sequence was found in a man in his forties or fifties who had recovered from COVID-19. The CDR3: CASSHTNRDEAFF. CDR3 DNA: TGCGCCAGCAGTCACACTAACAGGGATGAAGCTTTCTTT.